These 5 T cell receptor beta chains were all obtained from the same sample, sequenced in a study of T cell responses to AZD1222 COVID-19 vaccine (dated by TCRdb to about 2021). What the time point label conveys for this sample: baseline before first vaccination. Libraries were constructed by the immunoSEQ multiplex PCR assay. As stored in TCRdb, this immuneACCESS dataset retains in-frame rearrangements with V and J assigned. A fraction of the clones does not appear; measured against another copy, unresolved V genes explain less than half of the discrepancy, and the remainder lacks a known reason. This sample comprises tens of thousands of clones, more than 75% of them detected only once. Of the sample, more than 8.5% falls within the top ten clones. The sample in question was peripheral blood, obtained on day 0 of AZD1222 vaccination. The receptors derive from an adult in good health.

The genes are TRBV5-1 and TRBJ1-4; 8 positions match TRBD1. V lost 4 bases, J lost 8 bases, and 7 bases stayed unmatched. Germline V lookup: CDR1 SGHRS, CDR2 YFSETQ. This CDR3 has 14 residues. The CDR3 DNA sequence: TGCGCCAGCAGCCCCGACAGGGGCTGGGAAAAACTGTTTTTT. It is translated as CASSPDRGWEKLFF.

The rearrangement joins TRBV28 to TRBJ2-1; weak D call: TRBD2 (6 bases). The V end lost 2 bases, the J end lost 6 bases, and 11 bases lay between the germline ends. Germline V gene lookup returns CDR1 MDHEN and CDR2 SYDVKM. The CDR3 sequence is 14 residues long. CDR3 protein: CASSLAGSINEQFF. CDR3 DNA: TGTGCCAGCAGTTTAGCGGGATCTATCAATGAGCAGTTCTTC. The full variable domain, in which reference TRBV28 and TRBJ2-1 provide the parts outside the CDR3, is DVKVTQSSRYLVKRTGEKVFLECVQDMDHENMFWYRQDPGLGLRLIYFSYDVKMKEKGDIPEGYSVSREKKERFSLILESASTNQTSMYLCASSLAGSINEQFFGPGTRLTVL.

This clone appeared a few times. This rearrangement joins TRBV5-6 to TRBJ2-7; 8 positions match TRBD1. Looked up from germline, CDR1 is SGHDT and CDR2 is YYEEEE. V lost 0 bases to trimming and J lost 5 bases; unmatched junction nucleotides: 4. CDR3 size: 14 residues. This chain's CDR3 is CASSLGQGSNEQYF. CDR3 bases: TGTGCCAGCAGCTTGGGACAGGGGAGCAACGAGCAGTACTTC.

The V gene is TRBV10-2, the J gene TRBJ1-2; D remains unclear. CDR1 is WSHSY and CDR2 is SAAADI in the germline V gene. V was cut by 7 bases and J by 2 bases, with 8 bases left in between. CDR3 length: 12 amino acids. This CDR3 reads CASMSENYGYTF. The DNA for the CDR3 is TGCGCCAGCATGTCGGAGAACTATGGCTACACCTTC.

This chain's CDR3 is CASSYPGDGLKPQHF. CDR3 bases: TGTGCCAGCAGTTACCCCGGGGACGGGCTCAAGCCCCAGCATTTT. The V and J genes are TRBV6-5 and TRBJ1-5, with D possibly matching TRBD1 (5 bases). V was trimmed by 2 bases and J by 8 bases, leaving 16 bases between them. The CDR3 length is 15 residues. The germline V gene has CDR1 MNHEY and CDR2 SVGAGI.